This T cell receptor (beta chain) came from a study of patients and donors after allogeneic stem cell transplantation. The V end lost 6 bases, the J end lost 7 bases, and 13 bases lay between the germline ends. CDR1 and CDR2 (germline): KGHDR, SFDVKD. The CDR3 covers 13 residues. Via MiXCR, TCRdb re-called the RT-PCR reads, giving one row per CDR3 protein. The sample has about 230,000 distinct CDR3 sequences, over 12% seen once. The TCR was taken from a human donor who was either an allogeneic HSCT recipient or a stem cell or donor lymphocyte infusion donor (not recorded which). It is not recorded whose cells these are; they may come from a transplant donor. The specimen was blood, either unsorted or a sorted T cell fraction (not recorded which). The chain employs TRBV24-1 and TRBJ2-3; D is undetermined. The CDR3 sequence is CATSRMGFHTQYF. The DNA of the CDR3 is TGTGCCACCAGTAGGATGGGGTTTCATACGCAGTATTTT.